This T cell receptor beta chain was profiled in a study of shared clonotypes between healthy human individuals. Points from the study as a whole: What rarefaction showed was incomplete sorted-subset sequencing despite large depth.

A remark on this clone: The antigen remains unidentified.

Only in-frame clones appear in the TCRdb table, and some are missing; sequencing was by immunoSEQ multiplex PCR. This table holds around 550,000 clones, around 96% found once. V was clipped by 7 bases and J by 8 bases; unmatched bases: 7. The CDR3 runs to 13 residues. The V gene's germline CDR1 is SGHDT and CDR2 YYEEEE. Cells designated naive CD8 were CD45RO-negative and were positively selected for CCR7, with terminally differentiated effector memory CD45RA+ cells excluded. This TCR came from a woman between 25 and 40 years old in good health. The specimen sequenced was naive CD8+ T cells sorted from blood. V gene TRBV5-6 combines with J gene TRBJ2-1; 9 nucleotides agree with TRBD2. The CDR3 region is CASASGTPHEQFF. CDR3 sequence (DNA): TGTGCCAGCGCTAGCGGGACTCCCCATGAGCAGTTCTTC.